This TCR beta chain was captured by sequencing in a study of T cells in Graves' hyperthyroidism and ophthalmopathy. General study results and limits: A 13 V-J signature model discriminated ophthalmopathy versus stable hyperthyroidism. Among clonotypes expanded in thyroid above 0.001, most were also found in blood. Model output signaled ophthalmopathy a median around 5.9 months ahead of onset.

Trimming took 6 bases from V and 2 from J; bases not matched to a gene: 4. In germline, CDR1 is DFQATT, CDR2 SNEGSKA (reference sequence). This CDR3 has 13 residues. The study excluded patients with uncontrolled infection, other autoimmune disease, pregnancy or lactation. RNA transcripts yielded amplified TCR beta CDR3 regions. HTBI primers were used for first-round RT-PCR of the TCR CDR3. TCRdb called the multiplex PCR reads again in MiXCR, with one record for every CDR3 protein. The sample holds about 500,000 distinct CDR3 sequences; 35% to 50% are singletons and the top ten take 44%. This clonotype was seen ten or more times. What it binds is unknown.

The source material was peripheral blood or thyroid tissue (not recorded which). The rearrangement links TRBV20-1 to TRBJ2-7, with TRBD2 matching over 10 bases. The source is an adult woman with Graves' disease, either hyperthyroidism or ophthalmopathy (not recorded which). In nucleotides, the CDR3 is TGCAGTGCGCAGACTAGCGGGCCCTACGAGCAGTACTTC. Translated: CSAQTSGPYEQYF.